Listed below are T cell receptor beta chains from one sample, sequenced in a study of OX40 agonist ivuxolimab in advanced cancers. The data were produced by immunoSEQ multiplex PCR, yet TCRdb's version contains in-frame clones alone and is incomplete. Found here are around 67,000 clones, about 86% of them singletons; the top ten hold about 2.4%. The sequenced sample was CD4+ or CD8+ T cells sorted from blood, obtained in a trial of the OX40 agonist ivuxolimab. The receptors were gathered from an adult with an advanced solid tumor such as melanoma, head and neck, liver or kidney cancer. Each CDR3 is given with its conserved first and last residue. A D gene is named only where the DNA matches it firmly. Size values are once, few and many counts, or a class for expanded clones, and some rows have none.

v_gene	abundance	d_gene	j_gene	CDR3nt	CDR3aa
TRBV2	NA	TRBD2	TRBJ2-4	TGTGCCAGCAGTCCAGCGGGGGGGCCACAATTC	CASSPAGGPQF
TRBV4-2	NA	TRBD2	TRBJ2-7	TGTGCCAGCAGCCAACTTCGGACTAGCGGGGGCTCCTACGAGCAGTACTTC	CASSQLRTSGGSYEQYF
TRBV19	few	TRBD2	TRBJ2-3	TGTGCCAGTACCCTAGGGGACTACTCCGGATTCGATACGCAGTATTTT	CASTLGDYSGFDTQYF
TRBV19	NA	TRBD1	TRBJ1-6	TGTGCCAGTAGTCCCCAGTGGGACAGGGTGAATTCACCCCTCCACTTT	CASSPQWDRVNSPLHF
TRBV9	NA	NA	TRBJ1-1	TGTGCCAGCAGCGGGGTAGGGATGGGTACTGAAGCTTTCTTT	CASSGVGMGTEAFF
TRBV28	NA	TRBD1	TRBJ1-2	TGTGCCAGCAGTTCCCCCGGGACAGGGAGCCACTATGGCTACACCTTC	CASSSPGTGSHYGYTF
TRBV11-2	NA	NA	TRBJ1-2	TGTGCCAGCAGCTTAGATCCCGGGCGACGCTATGGCTACACCTTC	CASSLDPGRRYGYTF
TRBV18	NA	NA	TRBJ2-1	TGTGCCAGCTCACCAAGGGACCGCGTGGAGCAGTTCTTC	CASSPRDRVEQFF
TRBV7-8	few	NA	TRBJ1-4	TGTGCCAGCAGTCCCAGGACAACTAATGAAAAACTGTTTTTT	CASSPRTTNEKLFF
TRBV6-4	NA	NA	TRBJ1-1	TGTGCCAGCAGTGACTCGAGTCTCGGCTCTGAAGCTTTCTTT	CASSDSSLGSEAFF
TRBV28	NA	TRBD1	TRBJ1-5	TGTGCCAGCAGTTCCAGACAGGGTTTTTCGGATCAGCCCCAGCATTTT	CASSSRQGFSDQPQHF
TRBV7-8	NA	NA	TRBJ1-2	TGTGCCAGTTCCAAAACCCGGTCCGAGTTTAACTATGGCTACACCTTC	CASSKTRSEFNYGYTF
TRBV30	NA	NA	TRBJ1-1	TGTGCCTGGAGTCCTCCTCGAACAAACACTGAAGCTTTCTTT	CAWSPPRTNTEAFF
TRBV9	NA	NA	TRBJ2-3	TGTGCCAGCAGCGTAGTGAGACAAGATACGCAGTATTTT	CASSVVRQDTQYF
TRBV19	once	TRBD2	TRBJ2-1	TGTGCCAGTATCAGCGGGGGGGCCTACAATGAGCAGTTCTTC	CASISGGAYNEQFF
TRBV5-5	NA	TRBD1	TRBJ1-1	TGTGCCAGCAGCTTTACAGGGGAGTGGAACACTGAAGCTTTCTTT	CASSFTGEWNTEAFF
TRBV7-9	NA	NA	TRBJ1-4	TGTGCCAGCAGTCCCGGGACACGAGGGGAAAAACTGTTTTTT	CASSPGTRGEKLFF
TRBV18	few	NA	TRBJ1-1	TGTGCCAGCTCACCTGGTCTAGACACTGAAGCTTTCTTT	CASSPGLDTEAFF
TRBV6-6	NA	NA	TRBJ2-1	TGTGCCACCCGGACCTACAATGAGCAGTTCTTC	CATRTYNEQFF
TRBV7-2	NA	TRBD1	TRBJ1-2	TGTGCCAGCAGCTTATTACCTAAGGGGGCAGGTGGCTACACCTTC	CASSLLPKGAGGYTF
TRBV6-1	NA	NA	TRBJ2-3	TGTGCCAGCAGTGGGCCCACAGGGAAAACCTTCACAGATACGCAGTATTTT	CASSGPTGKTFTDTQYF
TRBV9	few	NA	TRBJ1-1	TGTGCCAGCAGCGCGGACCTTTTGAACACTGAAGCTTTCTTT	CASSADLLNTEAFF
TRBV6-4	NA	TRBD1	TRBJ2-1	TGTGCCAGCAGTGACTCGACAGGGGGCTACAATGAGCAGTTCTTC	CASSDSTGGYNEQFF
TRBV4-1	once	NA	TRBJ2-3	TGCGCCAGCAGCCCAGGGGACGGAGGCATAAATACGCAGTATTTT	CASSPGDGGINTQYF
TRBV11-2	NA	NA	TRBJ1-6	TGTGCCAGCAGCTTATTGTTTAGTAGAGGGGTTAATTCACCCCTCCACTTT	CASSLLFSRGVNSPLHF
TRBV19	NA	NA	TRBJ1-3	TGTGCCAGTAGTATATCTCCGGACAGCTCTGGAAACACCATATATTTT	CASSISPDSSGNTIYF
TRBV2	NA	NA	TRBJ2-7	TGTGCCAGCAGTGAAGAAGGCAGGGCCGAGCAGTACTTC	CASSEEGRAEQYF
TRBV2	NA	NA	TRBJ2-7	TGTGCCAGCAGCCAATTCAGGGGACCCTACGAGCAGTACTTC	CASSQFRGPYEQYF
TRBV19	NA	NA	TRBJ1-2	TGTGCCAGTAGTATAACAGGAGGCTATGGCTACACCTTC	CASSITGGYGYTF
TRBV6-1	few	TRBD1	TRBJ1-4	TGTGCCAGCAGTGACCCCCAGGGGGCGCTTGCAACTAATGAAAAACTGTTTTTT	CASSDPQGALATNEKLFF
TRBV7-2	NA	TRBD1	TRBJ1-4	TGTGCCAGCAGCCCCGACAGGGGACTAACTAATGAAAAACTGTTTTTT	CASSPDRGLTNEKLFF
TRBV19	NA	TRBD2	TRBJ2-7	TGTGCCAGTAGTATATGGGGCGGGAGGGAGTACGAGCAGTACTTC	CASSIWGGREYEQYF
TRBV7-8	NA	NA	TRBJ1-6	TGTGCCAGCAGCTTAGTCAGGGGTATAAATTCACCCCTCCACTTT	CASSLVRGINSPLHF
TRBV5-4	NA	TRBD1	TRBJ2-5	TGTGCCAGCAGACAGGGGTTGTTAGAGACCCAGTACTTC	CASRQGLLETQYF
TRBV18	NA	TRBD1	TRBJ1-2	TGTGCCAGCTCACCGACAGGGAGAACGGTGTACACCTTC	CASSPTGRTVYTF
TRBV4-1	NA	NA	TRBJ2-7	TGCGCCAGCAGCCAAGTGGAGGTGGGCGAGCAGTACTTC	CASSQVEVGEQYF
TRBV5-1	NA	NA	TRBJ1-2	TGCGCCAGCTCCTTTACAGGGAGCTATGGCTACACCTTC	CASSFTGSYGYTF
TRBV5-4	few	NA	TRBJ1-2	TGTGCCAGCAGCGGGACACTTGTCTATGGCTACACCTTC	CASSGTLVYGYTF
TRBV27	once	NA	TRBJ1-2	TGTGCCAGCGCTAATTTTACAGGGACGTTCTATGGCTACACCTTC	CASANFTGTFYGYTF
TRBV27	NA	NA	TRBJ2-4	TGTGCCAGCTGGGGACTTTTCAAAAACATTCAGTACTTC	CASWGLFKNIQYF
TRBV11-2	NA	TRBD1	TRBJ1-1	TGTGCCAGCAGCTTAGAGCCCGGGACAGGCCCTGAAGCTTTCTTT	CASSLEPGTGPEAFF
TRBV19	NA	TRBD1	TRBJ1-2	TGTGCCAGTAGTATACCTACCTCCGGGACAGTCAATGGCTACACCTTC	CASSIPTSGTVNGYTF
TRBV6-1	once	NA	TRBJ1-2	TGTGCCAGCAGTGGGGGGGGACTCCAGGACTATGGCTACACCTTC	CASSGGGLQDYGYTF
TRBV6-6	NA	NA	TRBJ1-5	TGTGCCAGCAGGGGGACAAATCAGCCCCAGCATTTT	CASRGTNQPQHF
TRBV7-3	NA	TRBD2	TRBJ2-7	TGTGCCAGCAGGGTTGACGGGAGGGATGGCTACGAGCAGTACTTC	CASRVDGRDGYEQYF
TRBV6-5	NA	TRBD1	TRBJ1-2	TGTGCCAGCAGTTACCAGGGGGCTGATGGCTACACCTTC	CASSYQGADGYTF
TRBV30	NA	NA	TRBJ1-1	TGTGCCTGGAGCCTAACGGGAACTAACACTGAAGCTTTCTTT	CAWSLTGTNTEAFF
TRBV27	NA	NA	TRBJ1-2	TGTGCCAGCAGCCGTGGGGCTGATGGCTACACCTTC	CASSRGADGYTF
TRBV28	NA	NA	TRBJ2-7	TGTGCCAGCAGTTTTCAACTGGAGGACAGCTCCTACGAGCAGTACTTC	CASSFQLEDSSYEQYF
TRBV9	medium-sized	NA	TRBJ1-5	TGTGCCAGCAGCGGAGGACAGATCAATCAGCCCCAGCATTTT	CASSGGQINQPQHF
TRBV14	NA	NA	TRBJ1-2	TGTGCCAGCAGCCAAGAGAGGGGAAGCCTCCTTAACTATGGCTACACCTTC	CASSQERGSLLNYGYTF
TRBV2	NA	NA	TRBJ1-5	TGTGCCAGCAGTGTTGAAGTTACCAATCAGCCCCAGCATTTT	CASSVEVTNQPQHF
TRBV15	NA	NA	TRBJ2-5	TGTGCCACCAGCAGAATGCCCGGGGGCAGCGGACAAGAGACCCAGTACTTC	CATSRMPGGSGQETQYF
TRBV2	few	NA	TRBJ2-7	TGTGCCAGCAAGGCCAGCTCCTACGAGCAGTACTTC	CASKASSYEQYF
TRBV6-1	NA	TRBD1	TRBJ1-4	TGTGCCAGCATTATATCCGGGACAGGGCACGAAAAACTGTTTTTT	CASIISGTGHEKLFF
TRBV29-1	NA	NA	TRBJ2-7	TGCAGCGTTGCTGGGGCCCAGACCTACGAGCAGTACTTC	CSVAGAQTYEQYF
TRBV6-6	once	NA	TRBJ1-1	TGTGCCAGCAGTTGGCGGGGGAGTACGGGCGCCACTGAGGCTTTCTTT	CASSWRGSTGATEAFF
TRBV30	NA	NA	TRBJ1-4	TGTGCCTGGAGTCATGAAAAACTGTTTTTT	CAWSHEKLFF
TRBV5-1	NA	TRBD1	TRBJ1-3	TGCGCCAGCGGACCGACAGGGGCACCGGGAAACACCATATATTTT	CASGPTGAPGNTIYF